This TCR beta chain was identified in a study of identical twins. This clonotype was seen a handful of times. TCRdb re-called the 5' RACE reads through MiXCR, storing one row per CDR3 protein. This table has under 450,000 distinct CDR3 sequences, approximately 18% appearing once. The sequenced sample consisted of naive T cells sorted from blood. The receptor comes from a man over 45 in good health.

For the CDR3, the DNA is TGTGCCAGCAGCGCGGCAGATACGCAGTATTTT. It translates to CASSAADTQYF. J is TRBJ2-3 and V is TRBV12-3 or TRBV12-4; D is undetermined. Trimming shortened V by 6 bases and J by 4 bases, and 5 bases separated the two germline ends. The CDR3 length is 11 residues.